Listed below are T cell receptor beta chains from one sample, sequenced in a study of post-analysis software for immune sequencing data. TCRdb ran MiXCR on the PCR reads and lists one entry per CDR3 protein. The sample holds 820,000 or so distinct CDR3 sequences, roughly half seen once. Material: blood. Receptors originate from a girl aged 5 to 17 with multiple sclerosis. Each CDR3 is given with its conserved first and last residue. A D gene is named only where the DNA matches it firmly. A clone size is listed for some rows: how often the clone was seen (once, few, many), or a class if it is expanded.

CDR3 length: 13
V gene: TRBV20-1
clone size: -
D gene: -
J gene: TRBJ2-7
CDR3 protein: CSARSEGGYEQYF
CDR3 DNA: TGCAGTGCTCGTTCGGAAGGCGGGTACGAGCAGTACTTC

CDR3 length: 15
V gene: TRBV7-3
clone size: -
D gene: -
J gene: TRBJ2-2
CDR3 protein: CASSAGATNTGELFF
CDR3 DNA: TGTGCCAGCAGCGCCGGCGCCACCAACACCGGGGAGCTGTTTTTT

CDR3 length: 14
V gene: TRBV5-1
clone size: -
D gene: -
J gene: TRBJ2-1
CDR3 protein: CAGSLAKALSEQFF
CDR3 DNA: TGCGCCGGCAGCTTGGCAAAGGCACTCTCTGAGCAGTTCTTC

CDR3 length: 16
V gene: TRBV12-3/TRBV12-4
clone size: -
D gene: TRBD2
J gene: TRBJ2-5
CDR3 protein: CASRRLAGGFQETQYF
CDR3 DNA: TGTGCCAGCAGGAGACTAGCGGGAGGGTTCCAAGAGACCCAGTACTTC

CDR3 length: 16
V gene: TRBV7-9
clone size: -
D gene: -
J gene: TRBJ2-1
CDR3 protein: CATPRGDHHQSDEQFF
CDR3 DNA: TGTGCCACCCCCCGAGGGGACCACCATCAATCCGATGAGCAGTTCTTC

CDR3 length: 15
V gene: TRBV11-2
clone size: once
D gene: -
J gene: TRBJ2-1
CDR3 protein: CASSFFGDSNNEQFF
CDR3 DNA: TGTGCCAGCAGCTTCTTTGGCGACAGCAACAATGAGCAGTTCTTC

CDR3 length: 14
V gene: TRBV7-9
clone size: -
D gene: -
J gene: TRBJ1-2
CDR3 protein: CASSLETRNYGYTF
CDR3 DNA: TGTGCCAGCAGCTTAGAGACACGTAACTATGGCTACACCTTC

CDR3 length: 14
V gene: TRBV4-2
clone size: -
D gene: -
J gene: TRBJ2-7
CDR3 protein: CASSQGNRPYEQYF
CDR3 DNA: TGTGCCAGCAGCCAAGGAAACAGACCCTACGAGCAGTACTTC

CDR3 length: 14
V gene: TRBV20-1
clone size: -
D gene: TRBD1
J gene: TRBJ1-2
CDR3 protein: CSAREGGAGYGYTF
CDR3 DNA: TGCAGTGCTAGAGAAGGGGGCGCAGGCTATGGCTACACCTTC

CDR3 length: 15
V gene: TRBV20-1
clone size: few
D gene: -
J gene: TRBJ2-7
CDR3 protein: CSAGGGRVPGGEQYF
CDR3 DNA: TGCAGTGCAGGGGGGGGAAGAGTACCTGGCGGGGAGCAGTACTTC

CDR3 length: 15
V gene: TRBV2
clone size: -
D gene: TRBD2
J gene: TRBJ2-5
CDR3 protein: CASSERAGGLSEQVF
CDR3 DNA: TGTGCCAGCAGTGAAAGGGCGGGGGGGCTAAGTGAGCAGGTCTTC

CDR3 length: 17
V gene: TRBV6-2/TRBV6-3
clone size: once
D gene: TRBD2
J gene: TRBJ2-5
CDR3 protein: CASSYLSLAGLEETQYF
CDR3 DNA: TGTGCCAGCAGTTACCTCTCACTAGCGGGGTTAGAAGAGACCCAGTACTTC

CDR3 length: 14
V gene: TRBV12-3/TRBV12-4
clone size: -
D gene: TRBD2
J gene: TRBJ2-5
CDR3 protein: CASSNSGGKETQYF
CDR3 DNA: TGTGCCAGCAGTAATAGCGGGGGGAAGGAGACCCAGTACTTC

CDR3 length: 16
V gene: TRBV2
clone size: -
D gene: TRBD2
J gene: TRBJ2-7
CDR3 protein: CASSEDGTTFSYEQYF
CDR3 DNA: TGTGCCAGCAGTGAAGACGGGACTACCTTCTCCTACGAGCAGTACTTC

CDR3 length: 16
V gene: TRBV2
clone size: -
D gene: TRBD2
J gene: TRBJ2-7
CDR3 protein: CASSEAVAGGKYEQYF
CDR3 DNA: TGTGCCAGCAGTGAAGCGGTAGCGGGGGGAAAATACGAGCAGTACTTC

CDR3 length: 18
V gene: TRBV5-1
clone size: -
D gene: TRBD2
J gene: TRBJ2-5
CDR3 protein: CASSSGTGGSKLEETQYF
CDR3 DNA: TGCGCCAGCAGTTCCGGGACTGGCGGGAGTAAATTGGAAGAGACCCAGTACTTC

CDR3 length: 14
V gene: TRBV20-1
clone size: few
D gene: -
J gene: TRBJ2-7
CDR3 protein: CSAEQGLKNYEQYF
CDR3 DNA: TGCAGTGCTGAACAGGGACTGAAAAACTACGAGCAGTACTTC

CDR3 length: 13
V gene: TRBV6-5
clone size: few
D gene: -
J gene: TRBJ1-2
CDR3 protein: CASSPTGPYGYTF
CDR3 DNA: TGTGCCAGCAGCCCAACAGGGCCCTATGGCTACACCTTC

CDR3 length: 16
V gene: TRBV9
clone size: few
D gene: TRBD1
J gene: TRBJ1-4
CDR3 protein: CASSARTGDSNEKLFF
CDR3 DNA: TGTGCCAGCAGCGCCCGGACAGGGGATTCTAATGAAAAACTGTTTTTT

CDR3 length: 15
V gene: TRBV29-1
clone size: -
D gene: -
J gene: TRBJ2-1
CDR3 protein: CSVGWSGSSYNEQFF
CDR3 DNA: TGCAGCGTTGGGTGGTCCGGGAGCTCCTACAATGAGCAGTTCTTC

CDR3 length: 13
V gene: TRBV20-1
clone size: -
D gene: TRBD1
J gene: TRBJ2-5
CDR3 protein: CSAEQGSQETQYF
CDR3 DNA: TGCAGTGCCGAACAGGGGTCTCAAGAGACCCAGTACTTC

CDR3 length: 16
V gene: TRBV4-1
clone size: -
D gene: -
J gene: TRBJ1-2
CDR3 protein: CASSQDRPGLDEGYTF
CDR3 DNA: TGCGCCAGCAGCCAAGATAGGCCAGGGCTTGATGAAGGCTACACCTTC

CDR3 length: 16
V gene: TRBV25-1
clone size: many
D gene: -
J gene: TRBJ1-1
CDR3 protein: CASSPLLRGVNTEAFF
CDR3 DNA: TGTGCCAGCAGTCCCCTCCTCAGAGGGGTGAACACTGAAGCTTTCTTT

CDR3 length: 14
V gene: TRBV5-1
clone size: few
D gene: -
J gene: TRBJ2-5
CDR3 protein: CASSNQGGAETQYF
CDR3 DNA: TGCGCCAGCAGCAACCAGGGGGGCGCGGAGACCCAGTACTTC

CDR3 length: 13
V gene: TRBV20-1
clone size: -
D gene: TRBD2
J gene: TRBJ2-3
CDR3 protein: CSARRTSVDTQYF
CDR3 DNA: TGCAGTGCTAGAAGGACTAGCGTCGATACGCAGTATTTT

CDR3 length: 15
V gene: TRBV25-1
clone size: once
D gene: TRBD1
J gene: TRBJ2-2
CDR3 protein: CASSGRTGTAGELFF
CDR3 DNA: TGTGCCAGCAGTGGCCGGACAGGGACGGCCGGGGAGCTGTTTTTT

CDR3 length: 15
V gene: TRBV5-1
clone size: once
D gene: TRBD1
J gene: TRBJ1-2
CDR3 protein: CASSLALRTGYGYTF
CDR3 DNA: TGCGCCAGCAGCTTGGCCTTACGGACAGGCTATGGCTACACCTTC

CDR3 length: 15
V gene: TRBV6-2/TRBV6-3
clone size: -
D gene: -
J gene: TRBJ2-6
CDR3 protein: CASSSGESGANVLTF
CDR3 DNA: TGTGCCAGCAGTTCAGGGGAATCTGGGGCCAACGTCCTGACTTTC

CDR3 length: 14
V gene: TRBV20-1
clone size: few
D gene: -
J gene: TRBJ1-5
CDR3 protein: CSARGGGPNQPQHF
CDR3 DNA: TGCAGTGCTAGAGGGGGGGGCCCTAATCAGCCCCAGCATTTT

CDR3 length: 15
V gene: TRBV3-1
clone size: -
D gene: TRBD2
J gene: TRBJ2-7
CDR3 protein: CASSQALAAYNEQYF
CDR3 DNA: TGTGCCAGCAGCCAAGCACTAGCGGCCTACAATGAGCAGTACTTC

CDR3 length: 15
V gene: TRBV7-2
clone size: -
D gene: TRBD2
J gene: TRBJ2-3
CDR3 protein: CASSFWREGADTQYF
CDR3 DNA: TGTGCCAGCAGCTTCTGGCGGGAGGGCGCAGATACGCAGTATTTT

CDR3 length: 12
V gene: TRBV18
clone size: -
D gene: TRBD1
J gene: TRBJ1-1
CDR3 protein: CASSPDRAEAFF
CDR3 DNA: TGTGCCAGCTCACCCGACAGGGCTGAAGCTTTCTTT

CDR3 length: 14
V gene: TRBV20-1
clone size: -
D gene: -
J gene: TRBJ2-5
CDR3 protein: CSARLVGAQETQYF
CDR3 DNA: TGCAGTGCTCGACTAGTGGGGGCACAAGAGACCCAGTACTTC

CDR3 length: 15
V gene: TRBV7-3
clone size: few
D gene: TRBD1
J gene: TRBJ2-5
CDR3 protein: CASSPGPGQQETQYF
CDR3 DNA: TGTGCCAGCAGCCCGGGGCCGGGACAGCAAGAGACCCAGTACTTC

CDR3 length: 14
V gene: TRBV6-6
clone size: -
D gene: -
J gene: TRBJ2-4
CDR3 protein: CASAGPVAKNIQYF
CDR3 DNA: TGTGCCAGCGCAGGGCCAGTAGCCAAAAACATTCAGTACTTC

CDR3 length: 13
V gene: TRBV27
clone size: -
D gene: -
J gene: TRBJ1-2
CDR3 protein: CASSFSVGSSYTF
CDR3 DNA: TGTGCCAGCAGTTTCTCCGTAGGGAGTAGCTACACCTTC

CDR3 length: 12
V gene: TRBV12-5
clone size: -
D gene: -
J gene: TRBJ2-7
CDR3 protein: CASGPTLYEQYF
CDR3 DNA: TGTGCTAGTGGTCCTACACTCTACGAGCAGTACTTC

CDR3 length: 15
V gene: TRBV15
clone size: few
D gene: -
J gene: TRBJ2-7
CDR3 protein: CATSRDPGASYEQYF
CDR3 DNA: TGTGCCACCAGCAGAGATCCCGGGGCCTCCTACGAGCAGTACTTC

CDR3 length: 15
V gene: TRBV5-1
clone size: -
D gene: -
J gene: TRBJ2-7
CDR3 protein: CASSLGLQATYEQYF
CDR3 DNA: TGCGCCAGCAGCTTAGGACTACAGGCTACCTACGAGCAGTACTTC

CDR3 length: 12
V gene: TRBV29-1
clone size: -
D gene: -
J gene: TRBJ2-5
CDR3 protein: CSVEDNQETQYF
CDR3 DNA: TGCAGCGTTGAAGACAACCAAGAGACCCAGTACTTC

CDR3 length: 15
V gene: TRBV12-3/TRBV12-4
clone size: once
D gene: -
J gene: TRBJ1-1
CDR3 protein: CASSFQQVMNTEAFF
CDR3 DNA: TGTGCCAGCAGTTTCCAACAGGTAATGAACACTGAAGCTTTCTTT

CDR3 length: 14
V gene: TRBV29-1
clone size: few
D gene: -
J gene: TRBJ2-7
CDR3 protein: CSVGGLGTLYEQYF
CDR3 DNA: TGCAGCGTGGGGGGCCTCGGGACACTCTACGAGCAGTACTTC

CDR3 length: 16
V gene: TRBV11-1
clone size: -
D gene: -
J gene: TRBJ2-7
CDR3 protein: CASSFSGGAPSYEQYF
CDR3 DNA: TGTGCCAGCAGCTTCTCCGGGGGCGCGCCCTCCTACGAGCAGTACTTC

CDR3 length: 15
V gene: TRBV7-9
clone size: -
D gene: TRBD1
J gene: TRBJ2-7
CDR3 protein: CASSPSGTGAHEQYF
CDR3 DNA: TGTGCCAGCAGCCCTAGTGGGACAGGAGCCCACGAGCAGTACTTC

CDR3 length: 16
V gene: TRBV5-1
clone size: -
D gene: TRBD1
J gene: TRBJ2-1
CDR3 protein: CASSTPTGGATNEQFF
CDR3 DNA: TGCGCCAGCAGCACCCCAACAGGGGGCGCGACGAATGAGCAGTTCTTC

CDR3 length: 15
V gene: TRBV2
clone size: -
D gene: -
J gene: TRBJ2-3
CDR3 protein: CASSGRHTSTDTQYF
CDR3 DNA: TGTGCCAGCAGCGGCCGACATACTAGCACAGATACGCAGTATTTT

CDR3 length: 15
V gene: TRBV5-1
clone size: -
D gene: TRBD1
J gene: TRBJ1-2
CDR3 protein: CASSPGDRGNYGYTF
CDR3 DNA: TGCGCCAGCAGCCCGGGGGACAGGGGCAACTATGGCTACACCTTC

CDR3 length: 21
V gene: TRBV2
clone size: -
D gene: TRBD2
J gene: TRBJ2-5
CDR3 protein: CASSEALPGTSGMSYQETQYF
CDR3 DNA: TGTGCCAGCAGTGAAGCGCTTCCCGGGACTAGTGGGATGTCGTACCAAGAGACCCAGTACTTC

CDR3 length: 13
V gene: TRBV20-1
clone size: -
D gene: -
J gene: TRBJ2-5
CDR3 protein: CSARGGVQETQYF
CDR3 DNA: TGCAGTGCTAGAGGTGGGGTACAAGAGACCCAGTACTTC

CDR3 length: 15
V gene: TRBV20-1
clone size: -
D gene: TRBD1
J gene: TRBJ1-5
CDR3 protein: CSASPDRGRGQPQHF
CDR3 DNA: TGCAGTGCTAGCCCGGACAGGGGAAGGGGTCAGCCCCAGCATTTT

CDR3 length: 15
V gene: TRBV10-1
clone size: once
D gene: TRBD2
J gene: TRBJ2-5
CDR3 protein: CASSEWPSGRETQYF
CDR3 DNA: TGCGCCAGCAGTGAGTGGCCTAGCGGGAGGGAGACCCAGTACTTC

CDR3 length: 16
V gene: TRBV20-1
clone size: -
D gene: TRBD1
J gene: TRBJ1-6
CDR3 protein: CSARANSRGLNSPLHF
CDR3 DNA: TGCAGTGCTAGAGCCAACTCCAGGGGGCTGAATTCACCCCTCCACTTT

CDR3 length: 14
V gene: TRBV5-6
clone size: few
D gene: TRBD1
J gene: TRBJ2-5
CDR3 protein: CASSLTQGAETQYF
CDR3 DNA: TGTGCCAGCAGCTTGACACAGGGGGCTGAGACCCAGTACTTC

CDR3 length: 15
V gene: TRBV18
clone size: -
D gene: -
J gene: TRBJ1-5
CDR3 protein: CASSLMDGGGKPQHF
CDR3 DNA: TGTGCCAGCTCACTGATGGACGGCGGCGGTAAGCCCCAGCATTTT

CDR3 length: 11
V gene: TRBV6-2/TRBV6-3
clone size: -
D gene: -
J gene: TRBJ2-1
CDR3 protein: CASSRGAEQFF
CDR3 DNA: TGTGCCAGCAGCCGAGGGGCCGAGCAGTTCTTC

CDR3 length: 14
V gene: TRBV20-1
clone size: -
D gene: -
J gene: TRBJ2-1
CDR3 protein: CSAGRERRNNERFF
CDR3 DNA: TGCAGTGCTGGTAGGGAGCGGAGAAACAATGAGCGGTTCTTC

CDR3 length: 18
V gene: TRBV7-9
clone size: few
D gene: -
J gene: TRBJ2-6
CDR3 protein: CASSSPRETDAGANVLTF
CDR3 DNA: TGTGCCAGCAGCTCCCCGAGGGAGACGGACGCTGGGGCCAACGTCCTGACTTTC